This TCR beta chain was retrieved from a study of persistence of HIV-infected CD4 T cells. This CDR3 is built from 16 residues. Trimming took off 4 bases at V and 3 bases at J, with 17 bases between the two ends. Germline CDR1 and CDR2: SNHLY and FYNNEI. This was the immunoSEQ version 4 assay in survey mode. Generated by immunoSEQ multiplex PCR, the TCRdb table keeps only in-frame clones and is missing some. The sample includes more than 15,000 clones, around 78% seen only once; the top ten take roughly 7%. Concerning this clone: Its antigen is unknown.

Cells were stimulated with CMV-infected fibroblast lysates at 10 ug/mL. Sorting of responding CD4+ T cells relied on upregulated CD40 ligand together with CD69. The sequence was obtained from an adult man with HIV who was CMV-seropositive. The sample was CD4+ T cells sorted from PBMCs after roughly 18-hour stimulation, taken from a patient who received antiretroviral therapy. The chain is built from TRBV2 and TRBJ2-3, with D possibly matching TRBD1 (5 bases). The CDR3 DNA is TGTGCCAGCAGTGTAAGGGGCCATTCCCTAACAGATACGCAGTATTTT. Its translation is CASSVRGHSLTDTQYF. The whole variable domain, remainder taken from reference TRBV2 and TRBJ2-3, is EPEVTQTPSHQVTQMGQEVILRCVPISNHLYFYWYRQILGQKVEFLVSFYNNEISEKSEIFDDQFSVERPDGSNFTLKIRSTKLEDSAMYFCASSVRGHSLTDTQYFGPGTRLTVL.